The 2 T cell receptor beta chains below all came from one sample that was sequenced in a study of T-cell memory formation after mild COVID-19. In TCRdb, the 5' RACE reads were re-called with MiXCR into one record per CDR3 protein. The sample holds 180,000 or so distinct CDR3 sequences, 9.5% to 13% seen once. The source material was PBMCs or a T cell subset sorted from them (not recorded which). The receptors come from a man between 18 and 35 years old who had mild COVID-19 (a few samples of this study predate the infection). Cell type and time point are not known.

The chain is built from TRBV3-1 and TRBJ2-7, with D perhaps TRBD1 (6 bases). V shed 1 base and J shed 9 bases, with 13 bases lying between them. The germline V gene encodes CDR1 LGHDT and CDR2 YNNKEL (reference sequence). The CDR3 is made up of 13 amino acids. CDR3 in amino acids: CASSQGGHSSQYF. The CDR3 region has the DNA TGTGCCAGCAGCCAAGGGGGACATTCATCGCAGTACTTC.

This chain joins TRBV12-3 or TRBV12-4 and TRBJ2-2; D is undetermined. The CDR3 sequence is 14 residues long. Trimming removed 3 bases from V and 1 base from J, with 6 bases in between. CDR3 sequence: CASSFGRNTGELFF. The DNA for the CDR3 is TGTGCCAGCAGTTTTGGACGGAACACCGGGGAGCTGTTTTTT.